This T cell receptor (beta chain) was sequenced for a study of response to subunit inactivated influenza vaccine. General study points: Each seasonal influenza vaccination, the authors suggested, recruits few new T cells.

The CDR3 is 17 residues long. The trim removed 1 base at V and 11 bases at J, leaving 17 bases unmatched. TCRdb ran MiXCR on the RT-PCR reads and lists one entry per CDR3 protein. The repertoire holds 250,000 to 350,000 distinct CDR3 sequences, with 22% as singletons. With respect to this clonotype: Its antigen is as yet unknown.

This sample comprised PBMCs from blood, obtained 21 months after vaccination. The TCR originated in a man aged 50 to 75 who received an inactivated influenza vaccine. The rearrangement joins TRBV12-3 or TRBV12-4 to TRBJ1-1; 9 nucleotides align to TRBD1. CDR3 in DNA: TGTGCCAGCAGTTTAGGGTGGGGAGGGACAGGGTCAGAGGAGGCTTTCTTT. This codes for CASSLGWGGTGSEEAFF.